One sample yielded the 24 T cell receptor beta chains listed below, sequenced in a study of blood T cell repertoires in COVID-19. The assay was immunoSEQ multiplex PCR, and TCRdb's table has in-frame clones only and misses some. Seen here are more than 95,000 clones, roughly 90% observed once, and the top ten hold 6.2%. The sequenced sample consisted of peripheral blood. The receptor set was obtained from a human donor in a cohort sampled during active COVID-19.

This clone was seen only once. The V gene is TRBV29-1, the J gene TRBJ2-7; TRBD2 might be the D (6 bases). The CDR3 spans 13 residues. V gave up 4 bases and J gave up 1 base, with 11 bases separating them. CDR1 and CDR2 from the germline V gene are SQVTM and ANQGSEA. The CDR3 is CSVGAGGSYEQYF. CDR3 in DNA: TGCAGCGTTGGGGCAGGAGGGTCCTACGAGCAGTACTTC.

The chain joins TRBV3-1 (or the pseudogene TRBV3-2) to TRBJ2-3; D ambiguous. Germline-derived CDR1 and CDR2 are LGHDT and YNNKEL (reference sequence). The CDR3 is 15 amino acids. V lost 2 bases and J 7 bases, leaving 16 bases between the germline ends. The CDR3 DNA reads as TGTGCCAGCAGCCAATCTTTACTGACTCCTCATACGCAGTATTTT. This encodes CASSQSLLTPHTQYF.

This chain uses TRBV2 with TRBJ1-2; 8 bases are a match to TRBD1. The V and J ends lost 8 bases and 6 bases, in that order; junction bases with no gene match: 8. Germline V gene sequence: CDR1 SNHLY, CDR2 FYNNEI. The CDR3 consists of 13 residues. The CDR3 nucleotides read TGTGCCAGCGTCGAGACAGGGGTGAATGGCTACACCTTC. This codes for CASVETGVNGYTF.

The rearrangement links TRBV4-1 to TRBJ1-2; 9 bases are shared with TRBD1. This CDR3 is 17 amino acids long. With 0 bases clipped from V and 2 bases from J, the junction kept 7 bases outside the gene matches. The germline V gene has CDR1 MGHRA and CDR2 YSYEKL. This chain's CDR3 is CASSQEGWDRENYGYTF. In DNA form, the CDR3 reads TGCGCCAGCAGCCAAGAGGGGTGGGACAGGGAGAACTATGGCTACACCTTC.

The rearrangement uses TRBV6-5 and TRBJ1-2; D is perhaps TRBD1 (5 bases). Germline assignment: CDR1 MNHEY and CDR2 SVGAGI. The CDR3 runs 10 residues. The germline V and J ends were trimmed by 6 bases and 8 bases, with 7 bases remaining between them. The CDR3 loop is CASRGLGYTF. The DNA of the CDR3 is TGTGCCAGCAGGGGACTGGGCTACACCTTC.

The chain links TRBV19 to TRBJ2-2; possible D gene TRBD2, 7 bases. This CDR3 spans 15 amino acids. V was pared by 5 bases and J by 1 base, with 11 bases between. Germline V gene data show CDR1 as LNHDA and CDR2 as SQIVND (reference sequence). The CDR3 DNA follows: TGTGCCAGTAGTTGGCGGGGGCTGAACACCGGGGAGCTGTTTTTT. This encodes CASSWRGLNTGELFF.

The chain joins TRBV24-1 to TRBJ2-3; perhaps TRBD1 as D (6 bases). Trimming took 3 bases from V and 1 from J, leaving 13 bases between them. Per germline, CDR1 KGHDR and CDR2 SFDVKD. The CDR3 is 16 residues long. CDR3 DNA: TGTGCCACCAGTGATGCCACAGGGCTGGGCACAGATACGCAGTATTTT. This translates into CATSDATGLGTDTQYF.

The chain carries TRBV7-2 and TRBJ2-2; D may be TRBD2 (6 bases). V dropped 5 bases and J dropped 7 bases, with 8 bases sitting between them. The CDR3 has 12 residues. Germline lookup yields CDR1 SGHTA and CDR2 FQGNSA. CDR3 residues: CASSRRDGELFF. In nucleotides, the CDR3 is TGTGCCAGCAGCCGGAGGGACGGGGAGCTGTTTTTT.

The chain recombines TRBV9 with TRBJ2-7, with D unresolved. Germline V gene data show CDR1 as SGDLS and CDR2 as YYNGEE. The CDR3 has 15 amino acids. The V end was cut by 0 bases, the J end by 0 bases, with 10 bases between. Here the CDR3 reads CASSVAPVSSYEQYF. The CDR3 nucleotides read TGTGCCAGCAGCGTAGCTCCGGTGAGCTCCTACGAGCAGTACTTC.

This clone was found once. The chain couples TRBV7-3 to TRBJ1-1; D is unclear. CDR1 and CDR2 (germline): SGHTA, FQGTGA. Trimming took 5 bases from V and 11 from J, leaving 18 bases between them. The CDR3 runs 13 residues. The CDR3 DNA is TGTGCCAGCAGCCCCCTCGGTGGCGGGGTGGCTTTCTTT. It encodes CASSPLGGGVAFF. The whole variable domain, filled in from reference TRBV7-3 and TRBJ1-1, reads GAGVSQTPSNKVTEKGKYVELRCDPISGHTALYWYRQSLGQGPEFLIYFQGTGAADDSGLPNDRFFAVRPEGSVSTLKIQRTERGDSAVYLCASSPLGGGVAFFGQGTRLTVV.

The rearrangement links TRBV6-5 to TRBJ1-4; 8 bases match TRBD1. The V and J ends lost 5 bases and 7 bases, in that order; junction bases with no gene match: 6. CDR1 and CDR2 from the germline V gene are MNHEY and SVGAGI. There are 14 residues in the CDR3. The CDR3 DNA reads as TGTGCCAGCAGTCCCCGGACAGGGCGTGAAAAACTGTTTTTT. Its translation: CASSPRTGREKLFF.

The chain has TRBV6-1 and TRBJ2-5, with 11 bases that match TRBD2. This CDR3 spans 17 amino acids. V lost 2 bases and J lost 1; bases outside the gene matches: 6. Germline CDR1 MNHNS, CDR2 SASEGT. The CDR3 protein is CASSELWLAGGQETQYF. The CDR3 bases are TGTGCCAGCAGTGAATTGTGGCTAGCGGGGGGCCAAGAGACCCAGTACTTC.

The chain employs TRBV3-1 (or the pseudogene TRBV3-2) and TRBJ1-2; D is ambiguous. V was shortened by 1 base and J by 6 bases, with 12 bases between the two germline ends. CDR1 and CDR2 (germline): LGHDT, YNNKEL (reference sequence). The CDR3 is 14 amino acids. The CDR3 region is CASSQGNSANGYTF. DNA for the CDR3: TGTGCCAGCAGCCAAGGTAACAGTGCTAATGGCTACACCTTC.

The rearrangement uses TRBV7-2 and TRBJ2-2, with a tentative D call TRBD1 (5 bases). Trimming left V 9 bases short and J 0 bases short, with 8 bases between. Germline CDR1 SGHTA, CDR2 FQGNSA. The CDR3 is 13 residues long. The chain's CDR3 is CASQGSNTGELFF. Here the CDR3 DNA reads TGTGCCAGTCAGGGTTCGAACACCGGGGAGCTGTTTTTT.

The rearrangement links TRBV19 to TRBJ2-1; 8 nucleotides align to TRBD1. Trimming cost V 4 bases and J 1 base; bases outside gene matches: 6. The CDR3 is made up of 16 amino acids. The V gene's germline CDR1 is LNHDA and CDR2 SQIVND (reference sequence). The CDR3 region is CASSRTGMGSYNEQFF. CDR3 DNA: TGTGCCAGTAGTAGGACAGGGATGGGATCCTACAATGAGCAGTTCTTC.

The count of this clone is one. The chain combines TRBV19 with TRBJ2-7, with 8 bases fitting TRBD1. The CDR3 has 15 amino acids. J was trimmed by 1 base and V by 7 bases; bases with no gene match: 9. Germline values: CDR1 LNHDA, CDR2 SQIVND (reference sequence). This CDR3 reads CASTIQTGASYEQYF. In DNA form, the CDR3 reads TGTGCCAGTACCATTCAGACAGGGGCGTCCTACGAGCAGTACTTC.

The chain joins TRBV10-1 to TRBJ2-3; the D gene is possibly TRBD2 (5 bases). CDR3 length equals 16 residues. Germline V gene data show CDR1 as WNHNN and CDR2 as SYGVQD (reference sequence). V was pared by 2 bases and J by 2 bases, with 14 bases between. The CDR3 region is CASSETGGPDTDTQYF. DNA for the CDR3: TGCGCCAGCAGTGAGACGGGCGGGCCAGACACAGATACGCAGTATTTT.

The gene calls are TRBV6-2 or TRBV6-3 and TRBJ2-1; 10 bases align to TRBD2. The length of the CDR3 is 15 residues. The germline gives CDR1 MNHEY, CDR2 SVGEGT. V lost 6 bases to trimming and J lost 4 bases; unmatched junction nucleotides: 6. The CDR3 loop reads CASSNQAGGYNEQFF. For the CDR3, the DNA is TGTGCCAGCAGCAATCAAGCGGGGGGGTACAATGAGCAGTTCTTC.

The chain combines TRBV14 with TRBJ1-2; 7 nucleotides line up with TRBD1. Losses at the gene ends were 3 bases for V and 3 bases for J; bases not matched to a gene: 4. CDR3 size: 14 residues. The germline V gene has CDR1 SGHDN and CDR2 FVKESK. The CDR3 coding sequence is TGTGCCAGCAGCCAGGAAACAGGGGACTATGGCTACACCTTC. This gives the protein CASSQETGDYGYTF.

V and J are TRBV28 and TRBJ1-5; D perhaps matches TRBD1 (6 bases). The V and J ends lost 3 bases and 2 bases respectively, with 11 bases between them. The CDR3 is made up of 15 amino acids. Germline assignment: CDR1 MDHEN and CDR2 SYDVKM. The CDR3 coding sequence is TGTGCCAGCAGTTTCCTCGACAGGCGCAATCAGCCCCAGCATTTT. Residues: CASSFLDRRNQPQHF.

The chain carries TRBV5-1 and TRBJ2-3, with D perhaps matching TRBD1 (6 bases). The CDR3 is 12 residues long. Germline values: CDR1 SGHRS, CDR2 YFSETQ. Trimming stripped 0 bases from V and 8 bases from J, with 7 bases between. The CDR3 is CASSLEGGTQYF. DNA of the CDR3: TGCGCCAGCAGCTTGGAAGGGGGTACGCAGTATTTT.

This clone occurred once. V and J are TRBV10-3 and TRBJ1-4, with TRBD1 identical over 7 bases. CDR3 length equals 14 residues. CDR1 and CDR2 (germline): ENHRY, SYGVKD. V lost 3 bases to trimming and J lost 4 bases; unmatched junction nucleotides: 2. This chain's CDR3 is CAISEGQDNEKLFF. CDR3 nucleotide sequence: TGTGCCATCAGTGAAGGACAGGATAATGAAAAACTGTTTTTT.

This clone was counted once. The chain is built from TRBV10-2 and TRBJ2-5, with 8 bases aligning to TRBD1. Germline loops: CDR1 WSHSY, CDR2 SAAADI. The CDR3 loop spans 16 amino acids. Trimming at V came to 2 bases and at J to 5 bases, leaving 10 bases not matched to a gene. CDR3 sequence reads: CASSERGQGLGETQYF. The CDR3 DNA sequence: TGCGCCAGCAGTGAGCGAGGACAGGGCCTGGGGGAGACCCAGTACTTC.

This clone was counted a few times. V and J are TRBV6-5 and TRBJ1-2; TRBD1 agrees at 12 bases. The CDR3 is 12 residues long. CDR1 is MNHEY, CDR2 SVGAGI, per germline. V was pared by 8 bases and J by 8 bases, with 3 bases of the junction left unmatched. CDR3 in amino acids: CASGTGGHGYTF. The CDR3 nucleotides read TGTGCCAGCGGGACAGGGGGCCACGGCTACACCTTC.